A selection of T cell receptor beta chains follows, all from one sample in a study of tumor-infiltrating lymphocytes in primary liver carcinoma. Via MiXCR, TCRdb re-called the multiplex PCR reads, giving one row per CDR3 protein. The data contain about 66,000 distinct CDR3 sequences, about two thirds of them singletons. The sample consisted of liver tumor tissue from sampling region 4. Receptors originate from a man aged 40-50 years with primary liver carcinoma and hepatitis B virus infection. CDR3s include the opening cysteine and the closing phenylalanine or tryptophan. A D gene is named only where the DNA matches it firmly. Rows give clone size only sometimes, using once, few, many, or a class for an expanded clone.

D gene: -
clone size: -
J gene: TRBJ2-6
V gene: TRBV6-1
CDR3 protein: CAGSDRRGSGANVLTF
CDR3 DNA: TGTGCCGGCAGTGACAGGCGGGGTTCTGGGGCCAACGTCCTGACTTTC

D gene: TRBD2
clone size: -
J gene: TRBJ2-6
V gene: TRBV4-2
CDR3 protein: CGSSQVGTSGSGANVLTF
CDR3 DNA: TGCGGCAGCAGCCAAGTTGGGACTAGCGGTTCTGGGGCCAACGTCCTGACTTTC

D gene: TRBD1
clone size: -
J gene: TRBJ2-3
V gene: TRBV14
CDR3 protein: CTSSQRKSGTGTDTQYF
CDR3 DNA: TGTACCAGCAGCCAACGAAAATCCGGGACAGGGACAGATACGCAGTATTTT

D gene: -
clone size: -
J gene: TRBJ2-7
V gene: TRBV4-1
CDR3 protein: CASSPNSPGPSVPYEQYF
CDR3 DNA: TGCGCCAGTAGCCCGAATTCGCCCGGGCCTAGCGTACCCTACGAGCAGTACTTC

D gene: -
clone size: many
J gene: TRBJ1-1
V gene: TRBV14
CDR3 protein: CASSQVARTAEAFF
CDR3 DNA: TGTGCCAGCAGCCAAGTGGCACGGACCGCTGAAGCTTTCTTT

D gene: -
clone size: few
J gene: TRBJ1-1
V gene: TRBV29-1
CDR3 protein: CSVGGGWGMNIGAFF
CDR3 DNA: TGCAGCGTTGGTGGAGGATGGGGTATGAACATTGGAGCTTTCTTT

D gene: -
clone size: few
J gene: TRBJ2-2
V gene: TRBV28
CDR3 protein: CTCSLERQGGELFF
CDR3 DNA: TGTACCTGCAGTTTAGAGCGGCAGGGCGGGGAGCTGTTTTTT

D gene: TRBD2
clone size: -
J gene: TRBJ2-7
V gene: TRBV4-2
CDR3 protein: CTSSGKPGLAGGPHKQYF
CDR3 DNA: TGTACCAGCAGTGGAAAGCCGGGACTAGCGGGAGGGCCACACAAGCAGTACTTC

D gene: TRBD2
clone size: -
J gene: TRBJ2-7
V gene: TRBV5-6
CDR3 protein: CASSSRGLAEYVQYF
CDR3 DNA: TGTGCCAGCAGCTCTAGGGGACTAGCGGAATACGTGCAGTACTTC

D gene: -
clone size: -
J gene: TRBJ2-1
V gene: TRBV11-2
CDR3 protein: CAGSPSHNEQLF
CDR3 DNA: TGCGCCGGCAGCCCCTCCCACAATGAGCAGTTATTC

D gene: -
clone size: -
J gene: TRBJ2-1
V gene: TRBV30
CDR3 protein: CGWTPATYEEQFF
CDR3 DNA: TGTGGCTGGACTCCAGCGACTTACGAAGAGCAGTTCTTC

D gene: TRBD1
clone size: once
J gene: TRBJ2-3
V gene: TRBV5-1
CDR3 protein: CTSSLTGLTPDTQYF
CDR3 DNA: TGCACCAGCAGTCTGACAGGGTTGACGCCAGATACGCAGTATTTT

D gene: -
clone size: -
J gene: TRBJ2-7
V gene: TRBV29-1
CDR3 protein: CSVEVGDTFNYEQYF
CDR3 DNA: TGCAGCGTTGAAGTTGGGGACACTTTTAACTACGAGCAGTACTTC

D gene: -
clone size: few
J gene: TRBJ2-3
V gene: TRBV5-1
CDR3 protein: CACSLDGVSTDTQYF
CDR3 DNA: TGCGCCTGCAGCTTGGATGGGGTTTCTACAGATACGCAGTATTTT

D gene: -
clone size: -
J gene: TRBJ2-1
V gene: TRBV24-1
CDR3 protein: CATSDSRASLSEQFF
CDR3 DNA: TGTGCCACCAGTGATTCGCGGGCCTCCTTAAGCGAGCAGTTCTTC

D gene: -
clone size: -
J gene: TRBJ1-6
V gene: TRBV7-3
CDR3 protein: CASSSSGAGSPLHF
CDR3 DNA: TGTGCCAGCAGCTCCTCCGGGGCAGGTTCACCCCTCCACTTT

D gene: TRBD1
clone size: -
J gene: TRBJ2-6
V gene: TRBV20-1
CDR3 protein: CSALTGGGANVLTF
CDR3 DNA: TGCAGTGCTCTAACAGGGGGAGGGGCCAACGTCCTGACTTTC

D gene: -
clone size: -
J gene: TRBJ1-4
V gene: TRBV12-3/TRBV12-4
CDR3 protein: CASSSTTGNEILFF
CDR3 DNA: TGTGCCAGCAGTTCAACCACAGGGAATGAAATACTGTTTTTT

D gene: TRBD1
clone size: -
J gene: TRBJ2-7
V gene: TRBV6-5
CDR3 protein: CASSYLGQRSYEQHF
CDR3 DNA: TGTGCCAGCAGTTACTTGGGACAGAGATCCTACGAGCAGCACTTC

D gene: -
clone size: -
J gene: TRBJ2-5
V gene: TRBV6-6
CDR3 protein: CTSSPVAETQYF
CDR3 DNA: TGTACCAGCAGCCCTGTCGCGGAGACCCAGTACTTC

D gene: -
clone size: many
J gene: TRBJ1-4
V gene: TRBV28
CDR3 protein: CASTPGQVEKLFF
CDR3 DNA: TGTGCCAGCACCCCGGGGCAGGTCGAAAAACTGTTTTTT

D gene: -
clone size: -
J gene: TRBJ2-1
V gene: TRBV7-9
CDR3 protein: CASSLPHQGPKTNGQFF
CDR3 DNA: TGTGCCAGCAGCTTACCACATCAGGGGCCTAAGACAAATGGGCAGTTCTTC

D gene: -
clone size: few
J gene: TRBJ2-2
V gene: TRBV11-2
CDR3 protein: CTSSQAVTGELFF
CDR3 DNA: TGTACCAGCAGCCAAGCTGTGACCGGGGAGCTGTTTTTT

D gene: TRBD1
clone size: -
J gene: TRBJ1-2
V gene: TRBV10-3
CDR3 protein: CAIRGTGAQYGYTF
CDR3 DNA: TGTGCCATCAGGGGGACAGGGGCGCAATATGGCTACACCTTC

D gene: TRBD1
clone size: -
J gene: TRBJ1-2
V gene: TRBV4-2
CDR3 protein: CASQEAGGGSGYTF
CDR3 DNA: TGTGCCAGCCAAGAGGCAGGGGGCGGATCTGGCTACACCTTC

D gene: TRBD1
clone size: many
J gene: TRBJ2-2
V gene: TRBV10-3
CDR3 protein: CAISELPGQGGRELFF
CDR3 DNA: TGTGCCATCAGTGAGCTCCCGGGACAGGGAGGCCGGGAGCTGTTTTTT

D gene: TRBD1
clone size: few
J gene: TRBJ2-2
V gene: TRBV6-5
CDR3 protein: CASSYAGLTGGLFF
CDR3 DNA: TGTGCCAGCAGTTATGCGGGTCTTACAGGGGGGCTGTTTTTT

D gene: TRBD2
clone size: -
J gene: TRBJ2-2
V gene: TRBV29-1
CDR3 protein: CSVGTRAANTRELFF
CDR3 DNA: TGCAGCGTTGGGACTAGAGCGGCGAACACCCGGGAGCTGTTTTTT

D gene: -
clone size: -
J gene: TRBJ2-7
V gene: TRBV11-2
CDR3 protein: CASSPGGYEWYF
CDR3 DNA: TGTGCCAGCAGTCCCGGGGGCTACGAGTGGTACTTC

D gene: TRBD1
clone size: medium-sized
J gene: TRBJ2-7
V gene: TRBV11-1
CDR3 protein: CASNPGQGGTYEQYF
CDR3 DNA: TGTGCCAGCAACCCTGGACAGGGGGGGACCTACGAGCAGTACTTC

D gene: TRBD2
clone size: many
J gene: TRBJ2-2
V gene: TRBV5-1
CDR3 protein: CASSLPSGITGELFF
CDR3 DNA: TGCGCCAGCAGCTTGCCTAGCGGGATCACCGGGGAGCTGTTTTTT

D gene: -
clone size: -
J gene: TRBJ1-4
V gene: TRBV12-3/TRBV12-4
CDR3 protein: CATGQGSTNVKLFF
CDR3 DNA: TGTGCCACGGGGCAGGGCTCAACTAATGTGAAACTGTTTTTT

D gene: TRBD2
clone size: once
J gene: TRBJ2-3
V gene: TRBV6-6
CDR3 protein: CASNLEWGGTDTQYF
CDR3 DNA: TGTGCCAGCAATTTAGAGTGGGGAGGGACAGATACGCAGTATTTT

D gene: -
clone size: -
J gene: TRBJ2-6
V gene: TRBV28
CDR3 protein: CVGKPDSSGANVLTF
CDR3 DNA: TGTGTCGGCAAACCGGACTCGTCTGGGGCCAACGTCCTGACTTTC

D gene: -
clone size: many
J gene: TRBJ2-7
V gene: TRBV7-9
CDR3 protein: CASTSGEVYEQYF
CDR3 DNA: TGTGCCAGCACTTCAGGGGAGGTCTACGAGCAGTACTTC

D gene: -
clone size: -
J gene: TRBJ1-2
V gene: TRBV6-5
CDR3 protein: CASRVWVNYGYTF
CDR3 DNA: TGTGCCAGTAGGGTCTGGGTCAACTATGGCTACACCTTT

D gene: TRBD1
clone size: few
J gene: TRBJ2-7
V gene: TRBV29-1
CDR3 protein: CSVLTGAHEQYF
CDR3 DNA: TGCAGCGTGCTGACAGGGGCCCACGAGCAGTACTTC

D gene: -
clone size: -
J gene: TRBJ2-5
V gene: TRBV21-1
CDR3 protein: CARSDRGRETQYF
CDR3 DNA: TGTGCCAGGAGCGACAGGGGGCGGGAGACCCAGTACTTT

D gene: -
clone size: -
J gene: TRBJ2-5
V gene: TRBV6-2/TRBV6-3
CDR3 protein: CASSHGLTDQETQYF
CDR3 DNA: TGTGCCAGCAGTCACGGGCTAACGGATCAAGAGACCCAGTACTTC

D gene: -
clone size: -
J gene: TRBJ2-2
V gene: TRBV29-1
CDR3 protein: CSIPRSGGTEELFF
CDR3 DNA: TGCAGCATTCCACGTAGCGGAGGGACCGAGGAGCTGTTTTTT

D gene: TRBD1
clone size: -
J gene: TRBJ1-4
V gene: TRBV29-1
CDR3 protein: CSTGAGGATNEKLFF
CDR3 DNA: TGCAGCACTGGGGCAGGGGGTGCAACTAATGAAAAACTGTTTTTT

D gene: -
clone size: -
J gene: TRBJ1-1
V gene: TRBV10-3
CDR3 protein: CAISDNTQNTEAFF
CDR3 DNA: TGTGCCATCAGTGATAACACTCAGAACACTGAAGCTTTCTTT

D gene: TRBD2
clone size: -
J gene: TRBJ2-1
V gene: TRBV5-4
CDR3 protein: CASAMASGRGYNEQFF
CDR3 DNA: TGTGCCAGCGCCATGGCGAGCGGGAGGGGTTACAATGAGCAGTTCTTC

D gene: TRBD2
clone size: -
J gene: TRBJ2-3
V gene: TRBV11-2
CDR3 protein: CASSFLAGAHTDTQYF
CDR3 DNA: TGTGCCAGCAGCTTCCTAGCGGGAGCACACACAGATACGCAGTATTTT

D gene: -
clone size: medium-sized
J gene: TRBJ1-5
V gene: TRBV6-5
CDR3 protein: CASSYSKEQPQHF
CDR3 DNA: TGTGCCAGCAGTTACTCGAAAGAGCAGCCCCAGCATTTT

D gene: TRBD1
clone size: -
J gene: TRBJ2-3
V gene: TRBV12-3/TRBV12-4
CDR3 protein: CASSYRRDSLITYTQYF
CDR3 DNA: TGTGCCAGCAGTTATCGCCGGGACAGTTTAATTACATATACGCAGTATTTT

D gene: TRBD2
clone size: -
J gene: TRBJ2-3
V gene: TRBV20-1
CDR3 protein: CSARLAGVPDTQYF
CDR3 DNA: TGCAGTGCCAGACTAGCGGGAGTTCCAGATACGCAGTATTTT

D gene: TRBD1
clone size: -
J gene: TRBJ2-1
V gene: TRBV7-9
CDR3 protein: CASSMYRGQRDEQFF
CDR3 DNA: TGTGCCAGTAGCATGTACAGGGGGCAGAGGGATGAGCAGTTCTTC

D gene: TRBD1
clone size: -
J gene: TRBJ2-5
V gene: TRBV29-1
CDR3 protein: CSVEADRGRAATQYF
CDR3 DNA: TGCAGCGTTGAAGCGGACAGGGGGCGAGCAGCTACCCAGTACTTC

D gene: TRBD1
clone size: -
J gene: TRBJ2-7
V gene: TRBV12-3/TRBV12-4
CDR3 protein: CTSILRQGANYEQYF
CDR3 DNA: TGTACCAGCATTTTAAGACAGGGGGCCAACTACGAGCAGTACTTC

D gene: TRBD2
clone size: -
J gene: TRBJ2-1
V gene: TRBV11-2
CDR3 protein: CASSLDWRLSGTLYNEQLF
CDR3 DNA: TGTGCCAGCAGCTTAGATTGGCGACTCAGCGGGACCCTTTACAATGAGCAGTTATTC